This T cell receptor (beta chain) was captured by sequencing in a study of blood T cell repertoires in COVID-19. Study-level information: Italy, Spain and the United States were the sources of the convalescent and acute COVID-19 samples. PBMCs, B-cell-depleted T cells, or T cells provided the cDNA or gDNA that made up the material.

This clone was detected only once. The germline gives CDR1 SGHDT, CDR2 YYEEEE. With V trimmed by 0 bases and J by 8 bases, 17 bases remained unmatched. CDR3 size: 18 residues. Authors' data handling: Estimation of nucleated cell counts relied on the amplification of reference gene primers. Repertoires were generated with immunoSEQ multiplex PCR, while TCRdb's copy carries only in-frame clones and drops some. D and trimming were read from the DNA, whereas the V and J calls and clone size are those reported in that table. Of tens of thousands of clones in the sample, around nine tenths were seen once. The origin of this receptor is a man in his 70s with acute or convalescent COVID-19. The sequenced sample was peripheral blood. The chain employs TRBV5-6 and TRBJ1-2; 9 positions agree with TRBD1. CDR3 coding DNA: TGTGCCAGCAGCTTGGCCATCGTACCGGGACAGGGAACGGAAGGCTACACCTTC. Translation gives CASSLAIVPGQGTEGYTF.